Listed below are T cell receptor beta chains from one sample, sequenced in a study of response to subunit inactivated influenza vaccine. TCRdb reprocessed the RT-PCR reads with MiXCR, giving one entry per CDR3 protein. The table shows around 750,000 distinct CDR3 sequences, with 20% to 25% occurring only once. The material sequenced was PBMCs from blood, taken less than 6 days after vaccination. The receptor source for this set is a man aged 50-59 years who received an inactivated influenza vaccine. CDR3s include the opening cysteine and the closing phenylalanine or tryptophan. The D gene is left open where the match is weak. Clone size, where shown, is once, few, many, or a class for clones that have expanded.

clone size: many
J gene: TRBJ2-1
CDR3 length: 16
V gene: TRBV4-3
D gene: TRBD2
CDR3 protein: CASSRGTSGLYNEQFF
CDR3 DNA: TGCGCCAGCAGCCGAGGTACTAGCGGCCTCTACAATGAGCAGTTCTTC

clone size: few
J gene: TRBJ2-5
CDR3 length: 19
V gene: TRBV4-3
D gene: NA
CDR3 protein: CASSQGDTVNLDHLKTQYF
CDR3 DNA: TGCGCCAGCAGCCAAGGGGATACTGTTAACCTCGATCACCTAAAGACCCAGTACTTC

clone size: NA
J gene: TRBJ1-5
CDR3 length: 14
V gene: TRBV7-2
D gene: NA
CDR3 protein: CASSLAPGGQPQHF
CDR3 DNA: TGTGCCAGCAGCTTAGCGCCGGGGGGTCAGCCCCAGCATTTT

clone size: few
J gene: TRBJ2-2
CDR3 length: 13
V gene: TRBV20-1
D gene: NA
CDR3 protein: CSVSSENTGELFF
CDR3 DNA: TGCAGTGTCTCTTCGGAGAACACCGGGGAGCTGTTTTTT

clone size: few
J gene: TRBJ2-4
CDR3 length: 13
V gene: TRBV7-2
D gene: TRBD2
CDR3 protein: CASSTRPGLAQYF
CDR3 DNA: TGTGCCAGCAGCACAAGGCCGGGACTAGCGCAGTACTTC

clone size: many
J gene: TRBJ1-1
CDR3 length: 13
V gene: TRBV4-2
D gene: NA
CDR3 protein: CASSQGANTEAFF
CDR3 DNA: TGTGCCAGCAGCCAGGGGGCGAACACTGAAGCTTTCTTT

clone size: few
J gene: TRBJ1-1
CDR3 length: 14
V gene: TRBV7-9
D gene: NA
CDR3 protein: CASSFYASSTEAFF
CDR3 DNA: TGTGCCAGCAGCTTCTATGCATCGAGCACTGAAGCTTTCTTT

clone size: few
J gene: TRBJ2-1
CDR3 length: 14
V gene: TRBV20-1
D gene: TRBD1
CDR3 protein: CSARRDSSYNEQFF
CDR3 DNA: TGCAGTGCTAGACGGGACAGCTCCTACAATGAGCAGTTCTTC

clone size: few
J gene: TRBJ2-7
CDR3 length: 17
V gene: TRBV11-1
D gene: TRBD1
CDR3 protein: CASSGGTGTGGSYEQYF
CDR3 DNA: TGTGCCAGCAGCGGAGGGACCGGGACAGGGGGCTCCTACGAGCAGTACTTC

clone size: NA
J gene: TRBJ2-4
CDR3 length: 13
V gene: TRBV29-1
D gene: NA
CDR3 protein: CSVAAGLEGIQYF
CDR3 DNA: TGCAGCGTTGCAGCCGGGCTCGAAGGCATTCAGTACTTC

clone size: few
J gene: TRBJ2-1
CDR3 length: 15
V gene: TRBV7-2
D gene: TRBD2
CDR3 protein: CASSLGLAGYDEQFF
CDR3 DNA: TGTGCCAGCAGCTTAGGCCTAGCGGGATATGATGAGCAGTTCTTC

clone size: few
J gene: TRBJ2-5
CDR3 length: 15
V gene: TRBV5-6
D gene: TRBD2
CDR3 protein: CASSGIAGGQETQYF
CDR3 DNA: TGTGCCAGCAGCGGCATAGCGGGAGGGCAAGAGACCCAGTACTTC

clone size: NA
J gene: TRBJ2-4
CDR3 length: 15
V gene: TRBV28
D gene: NA
CDR3 protein: CASSAGTLSKNIQYF
CDR3 DNA: TGTGCCAGCAGTGCCGGGACACTTTCCAAAAACATTCAGTACTTC

clone size: few
J gene: TRBJ2-1
CDR3 length: 12
V gene: TRBV29-1
D gene: NA
CDR3 protein: CSVEWTSREQFF
CDR3 DNA: TGCAGCGTTGAATGGACCAGCAGGGAGCAGTTCTTC

clone size: NA
J gene: TRBJ2-1
CDR3 length: 15
V gene: TRBV11-1
D gene: NA
CDR3 protein: CASRKDQSSYNEQFF
CDR3 DNA: TGTGCCAGCAGAAAGGACCAGAGCTCCTACAATGAGCAGTTCTTC

clone size: NA
J gene: TRBJ2-1
CDR3 length: 18
V gene: TRBV20-1
D gene: TRBD2
CDR3 protein: CSARDWASGAPWGNEQFF
CDR3 DNA: TGCAGTGCTAGAGATTGGGCTAGCGGGGCTCCTTGGGGAAATGAGCAGTTCTTC

clone size: NA
J gene: TRBJ1-5
CDR3 length: 15
V gene: TRBV28
D gene: NA
CDR3 protein: CASSSSVGGGQPQHF
CDR3 DNA: TGTGCCAGCAGCTCCTCGGTCGGTGGAGGTCAGCCCCAGCATTTT

clone size: few
J gene: TRBJ2-5
CDR3 length: 14
V gene: TRBV4-1
D gene: TRBD1
CDR3 protein: CASSQENRGETQYF
CDR3 DNA: TGCGCCAGCAGCCAAGAAAACAGGGGAGAGACCCAGTACTTC

clone size: few
J gene: TRBJ2-1
CDR3 length: 15
V gene: TRBV10-3
D gene: NA
CDR3 protein: CAISGGGSGYNEQFF
CDR3 DNA: TGTGCCATCAGTGGGGGGGGCTCTGGATACAATGAGCAGTTCTTC

clone size: few
J gene: TRBJ2-7
CDR3 length: 15
V gene: TRBV25-1
D gene: NA
CDR3 protein: CASTQTGLNSYEQYF
CDR3 DNA: TGTGCCAGCACTCAAACGGGACTGAATTCCTACGAGCAGTACTTC

clone size: NA
J gene: TRBJ1-1
CDR3 length: 14
V gene: TRBV6-2/TRBV6-3
D gene: NA
CDR3 protein: CASSFRIRNTEAFF
CDR3 DNA: TGTGCCAGCAGTTTTAGGATACGAAACACTGAAGCTTTCTTT

clone size: NA
J gene: TRBJ2-1
CDR3 length: 16
V gene: TRBV7-2
D gene: TRBD2
CDR3 protein: CASSLAGLNSVNEQFF
CDR3 DNA: TGCGCCAGCAGCTTAGCGGGCCTAAACTCCGTAAATGAGCAGTTCTTC

clone size: few
J gene: TRBJ2-5
CDR3 length: 14
V gene: TRBV7-8
D gene: NA
CDR3 protein: CASSYHEGRETQYF
CDR3 DNA: TGTGCCAGCAGCTACCATGAGGGCCGAGAGACCCAGTACTTC

clone size: NA
J gene: TRBJ2-5
CDR3 length: 11
V gene: TRBV6-5
D gene: NA
CDR3 protein: CASSYYGTQYF
CDR3 DNA: TGTGCCAGCAGTTACTATGGGACCCAGTACTTC

clone size: few
J gene: TRBJ2-3
CDR3 length: 12
V gene: TRBV28
D gene: NA
CDR3 protein: CASTRLTDTQYF
CDR3 DNA: TGTGCCAGCACCCGACTCACAGATACGCAGTATTTT

clone size: few
J gene: TRBJ2-7
CDR3 length: 12
V gene: TRBV29-1
D gene: NA
CDR3 protein: CSVEGPPGEQYF
CDR3 DNA: TGCAGCGTTGAGGGACCCCCGGGCGAGCAGTACTTC

clone size: NA
J gene: TRBJ2-1
CDR3 length: 14
V gene: TRBV20-1
D gene: NA
CDR3 protein: CSARSPGVHNEQFF
CDR3 DNA: TGCAGTGCTAGATCTCCGGGAGTACACAATGAGCAGTTCTTC

clone size: NA
J gene: TRBJ1-3
CDR3 length: 14
V gene: TRBV30
D gene: TRBD1
CDR3 protein: CARSNRGSRNTIYF
CDR3 DNA: TGTGCCCGGTCGAACAGGGGGAGTAGAAACACCATATATTTT

clone size: few
J gene: TRBJ2-4
CDR3 length: 18
V gene: TRBV28
D gene: TRBD2
CDR3 protein: CASSSPGLAGPTKNIQYF
CDR3 DNA: TGTGCCAGCAGTTCCCCGGGACTAGCGGGTCCGACCAAAAACATTCAGTACTTC

clone size: NA
J gene: TRBJ2-2
CDR3 length: 16
V gene: TRBV12-3/TRBV12-4
D gene: TRBD2
CDR3 protein: CASTMGLAGVHGELFF
CDR3 DNA: TGTGCCAGCACCATGGGACTAGCGGGGGTTCACGGGGAGCTGTTTTTT

clone size: NA
J gene: TRBJ1-1
CDR3 length: 16
V gene: TRBV3-1
D gene: NA
CDR3 protein: CASSQVAQIRGAEAFF
CDR3 DNA: TGTGCCAGCAGCCAAGTCGCTCAGATCCGCGGGGCTGAAGCTTTCTTT

clone size: NA
J gene: TRBJ1-4
CDR3 length: 12
V gene: TRBV20-1
D gene: NA
CDR3 protein: CSANAPGEKLFF
CDR3 DNA: TGCAGTGCTAACGCCCCTGGGGAAAAACTGTTTTTT

clone size: NA
J gene: TRBJ2-1
CDR3 length: 14
V gene: TRBV7-2
D gene: TRBD2
CDR3 protein: CASSRTSGGNEQFF
CDR3 DNA: TGTGCCAGCAGTCGGACTAGCGGGGGTAATGAGCAGTTCTTC

clone size: many
J gene: TRBJ2-4
CDR3 length: 13
V gene: TRBV20-1
D gene: TRBD1
CDR3 protein: CSAAPGTGNIQYF
CDR3 DNA: TGCAGTGCTGCCCCCGGGACAGGGAACATTCAGTACTTC

clone size: NA
J gene: TRBJ2-7
CDR3 length: 15
V gene: TRBV5-1
D gene: NA
CDR3 protein: CASRERTTLVSEQYF
CDR3 DNA: TGCGCCAGCAGAGAAAGGACCACTCTTGTAAGCGAGCAGTACTTC

clone size: NA
J gene: TRBJ2-3
CDR3 length: 12
V gene: TRBV6-6
D gene: NA
CDR3 protein: CASHGVTDTQYF
CDR3 DNA: TGTGCCAGCCATGGAGTCACAGATACGCAGTATTTT

clone size: NA
J gene: TRBJ2-7
CDR3 length: 15
V gene: TRBV5-5
D gene: NA
CDR3 protein: CASSVRDKGSYEQYF
CDR3 DNA: TGTGCCAGCAGCGTCCGGGACAAGGGCTCCTACGAGCAGTACTTC

clone size: few
J gene: TRBJ2-6
CDR3 length: 13
V gene: TRBV7-2
D gene: NA
CDR3 protein: CASSQRGANVLTF
CDR3 DNA: TGTGCCAGCAGCCAACGAGGGGCCAACGTCCTGACTTTC

clone size: NA
J gene: TRBJ2-1
CDR3 length: 12
V gene: TRBV24-1
D gene: NA
CDR3 protein: CATSEGPNEQFF
CDR3 DNA: TGTGCCACCAGTGAAGGACCCAATGAGCAGTTCTTC

clone size: once
J gene: TRBJ1-1
CDR3 length: 13
V gene: TRBV7-2
D gene: TRBD1
CDR3 protein: CASSPQGVTEAFF
CDR3 DNA: TGTGCCAGCAGCCCACAGGGGGTAACTGAAGCTTTCTTT

clone size: NA
J gene: TRBJ2-1
CDR3 length: 13
V gene: TRBV12-3/TRBV12-4
D gene: NA
CDR3 protein: CASSFFAYNEQFF
CDR3 DNA: TGTGCCAGCAGTTTCTTTGCGTACAATGAGCAGTTCTTC

clone size: NA
J gene: TRBJ2-5
CDR3 length: 13
V gene: TRBV20-1
D gene: TRBD2
CDR3 protein: CSARDYPQETQYF
CDR3 DNA: TGCAGTGCAAGGGACTACCCACAAGAGACCCAGTACTTC

clone size: NA
J gene: TRBJ2-2
CDR3 length: 14
V gene: TRBV3-1
D gene: NA
CDR3 protein: CAPDSPQDTGELFF
CDR3 DNA: TGTGCCCCGGATAGCCCGCAGGACACCGGGGAGCTGTTTTTT

clone size: NA
J gene: TRBJ1-1
CDR3 length: 14
V gene: TRBV10-3
D gene: NA
CDR3 protein: CAISESSQGPSAFF
CDR3 DNA: TGTGCCATCAGTGAGTCGAGCCAGGGTCCCTCCGCTTTCTTT

clone size: few
J gene: TRBJ1-2
CDR3 length: 14
V gene: TRBV6-2/TRBV6-3
D gene: NA
CDR3 protein: CASSLTGRDYGYTF
CDR3 DNA: TGTGCCAGCAGCCTCACCGGGAGGGACTATGGCTACACCTTC

clone size: NA
J gene: TRBJ2-1
CDR3 length: 16
V gene: TRBV12-3/TRBV12-4
D gene: NA
CDR3 protein: CASSFPGLSSYNEQFF
CDR3 DNA: TGTGCCAGCAGTTTTCCGGGACTTAGCTCCTACAATGAGCAGTTCTTC